This TCR beta chain emerged from a study of OX40 agonist ivuxolimab in advanced cancers. Looking at the study overall: Administration of intravenous ivuxolimab to patients occurred every 2 weeks at 0.01 to 10 mg/kg. Under the entry rules, prior anti-PD-1, anti-PD-L1 or anti-CTLA-4 therapy was allowed, and roughly 39% had some.

Turning to this clone: Its cognate antigen is unknown.

Here immunoSEQ multiplex PCR was the method, and the copy in TCRdb shows in-frame clones only, minus some. The data contain over 45,000 clones, over 80% of them singletons. Germline V gives CDR1 SGHRS, CDR2 YFSETQ. V lost 1 base, J lost 4 bases, and 2 bases lay in between. The CDR3 consists of 11 residues. The study, taken as a whole, reports: Fewer expanded clones were found on average in CD4+ than in CD8+ T cells. Among the lowest peripheral clonal expansion occurred in 0.1-3.0 mg/kg partial responders.

Sequenced material: CD4+ or CD8+ T cells sorted from blood, taken in a trial of the OX40 agonist ivuxolimab. The receptor was isolated from an adult with an advanced solid tumor such as melanoma, head and neck, liver or kidney cancer. The rearrangement uses TRBV5-1 and TRBJ2-5; no reliable D call. In DNA form, the CDR3 reads TGCGCCAGCAGCTTGCTAGAGACCCAGTACTTC. This gives the protein CASSLLETQYF. The complete variable domain, with remaining parts taken from reference TRBV5-1 and TRBJ2-5, reads KAGVTQTPRYLIKTRGQQVTLSCSPISGHRSVSWYQQTPGQGLQFLFEYFSETQRNKGNFPGRFSGRQFSNSRSEMNVSTLELGDSALYLCASSLLETQYFGPGTRLLVL.